The 25 T cell receptor beta chains below all came from one sample that was sequenced in a study of cytomegalovirus exposure and HLA in healthy donors. Primers included in the PCR were 60 Vbeta and 13 Jbeta primers. The protocol was immunoSEQ multiplex PCR, while the TCRdb copy is restricted to in-frame clones and leaves out a portion. In the table there are more than 100,000 clones, around 80% of which are singletons. Specimen: PBMCs. Receptors were obtained from a woman under 30 in good health and CMV-seropositive.

There are a few counts of this clone. The chain links TRBV6-6 to TRBJ1-5; D is unclear. The CDR3 spans 16 residues. Trimming cost V 0 bases and J 0 bases, with 9 bases left between them. Germline loops: CDR1 MNHNY, CDR2 SVGAGI (reference sequence). The CDR3, as DNA: TGTGCCAGCAGTTACTCAAAGTCCTATAGCAATCAGCCCCAGCATTTT. It specifies CASSYSKSYSNQPQHF.

CDR3 coding DNA: TGCGCCAGCAGCCGGAGACTAGCGGGATCCGGGGGCGGGGAGCTGTTTTTT. It specifies CASSRRLAGSGGGELFF. The chain joins TRBV4-3 to TRBJ2-2; 11 nucleotides agree with TRBD2. V trimming: 4 bases; J trimming: 7 bases; junction bases outside the gene matches: 11. This CDR3 comprises 17 residues. Germline CDR1 LGHNA, CDR2 YSLEER.

The chain couples TRBV5-1 to TRBJ2-7; no clear D. The germline gives CDR1 SGHRS, CDR2 YFSETQ. The V gene lost 6 bases and the J gene lost 3 bases, with 16 bases spanning the gap. CDR3 length: 14 amino acids. Written as DNA, the CDR3 is TGCGCCAGCACCTTACGTTCTAACAGCTACGAGCAGTACTTC. It codes for CASTLRSNSYEQYF. The full variable domain, with the rest looked up from reference TRBV5-1 and TRBJ2-7, is KAGVTQTPRYLIKTRGQQVTLSCSPISGHRSVSWYQQTPGQGLQFLFEYFSETQRNKGNFPGRFSGRQFSNSRSEMNVSTLELGDSALYLCASTLRSNSYEQYFGPGTRLTVT.

About this clone itself: An end of the junction does not agree with germline; a read error may underlie this. CDR3 bases: TGTGCCAGCAACGTAATGACAGGGAGCACTGAAGCTTTCTTT. Its protein product is CASNVMTGSTEAFF. The V and J genes are TRBV9 and TRBJ1-1, with 7 bases fitting TRBD1. The CDR3 consists of 14 residues. CDR1 is SGDLS and CDR2 is YYNGEE in the germline V gene.

The rearrangement joins TRBV28 to TRBJ2-1; D unclear. Germline lookup yields CDR1 MDHEN and CDR2 SYDVKM. Trimming cost V 5 bases and J 8 bases, with 13 bases left between them. The CDR3 sequence is 13 residues long. The CDR3 DNA sequence: TGTGCCAGCAGTCACTCGGGTAGTGATGAGCAGTTCTTC. Its protein is CASSHSGSDEQFF.

The chain employs TRBV19 and TRBJ1-2, with D unresolved. Germline V gene sequence: CDR1 LNHDA, CDR2 SQIVND (reference sequence). The germline V and J ends were trimmed by 0 bases and 8 bases, with 10 bases remaining between them. The CDR3 consists of 13 residues. The CDR3 DNA reads TGTGCCAGTAGTATAGACCGCGCAGGAGGCTACACCTTC. It codes for CASSIDRAGGYTF.

CDR3 in amino acids: CASSAYPLLGTASFYGYTF. The CDR3, as DNA: TGTGCCAGCAGTGCATATCCCCTCCTCGGGACAGCCTCCTTCTATGGCTACACCTTC. The chain recombines TRBV28 with TRBJ1-2; TRBD1 aligns across 7 bases. The length of the CDR3 is 19 residues. The V gene end was trimmed by 5 bases and the J gene end by 4 bases; junction bases not matched to a gene: 22. Germline V lookup: CDR1 MDHEN, CDR2 SYDVKM.

This clone has a single count. The gene calls are TRBV28 and TRBJ2-3, with 10 bases identical to TRBD2. CDR1 is MDHEN and CDR2 is SYDVKM in the germline V gene. J lost 4 bases, V lost 8 bases, and 12 bases had no gene match. The CDR3 extends over 16 amino acids. For the CDR3, the DNA is TGTGCCAGCGACGGACCGGGACTAGCGAGTCCAGATACGCAGTATTTT. Its protein is CASDGPGLASPDTQYF.

J is TRBJ1-2 and V is TRBV18, with D hard to call. The CDR3 runs to 13 residues. Between the trimmed V and J ends, which lost 3 bases and 6 bases, there was a span of 11 bases. The germline V gene encodes CDR1 KGHSH and CDR2 LQKENI. CDR3 nucleotides: TGTGCCAGCTCACCTTCGGTTATTGATGGCTACACCTTC. Its protein product is CASSPSVIDGYTF.

The chain uses TRBV19 and TRBJ2-1; 8 bases align to TRBD2. The CDR3 contains 13 residues. V shed 5 bases, J shed 8 bases, and the junction held 5 bases outside the gene matches. The germline CDR1 and CDR2 sequences are LNHDA and SQIVND (reference sequence). The chain's CDR3 is CASSRGGRDEQFF. The CDR3 nucleotides read TGTGCCAGTAGTCGGGGGGGACGGGATGAGCAGTTCTTC.

The chain carries TRBV7-3 and TRBJ1-2; TRBD1 matches 8 bases. The V segment lost 1 base and the J segment 2 bases; nucleotides outside the gene matches: 3. CDR1 and CDR2 (germline): SGHTA, FQGTGA. The CDR3 runs 15 residues. CDR3 sequence (DNA): TGTGCCAGCAGCTTAAGTGCAGGGGGCAACTATGGCTACACCTTC. Its translation is CASSLSAGGNYGYTF.

The rearrangement uses TRBV30 and TRBJ1-5; D ambiguous. The V and J ends lost 5 bases and 6 bases respectively, with 11 bases between them. This CDR3 has 12 residues. Germline V gene lookup returns CDR1 GTSNPN and CDR2 SVGIG (reference sequence). The CDR3 DNA follows: TGTGCCTGGGCGATGAGTGGTCAGCCCCAGCATTTT. Encoded protein: CAWAMSGQPQHF.

The chain couples TRBV9 to TRBJ1-4; D is unresolved. Trimming took off 0 bases at V and 2 bases at J, with 5 bases between the two ends. Germline values: CDR1 SGDLS, CDR2 YYNGEE. This CDR3 comprises 14 residues. DNA of the CDR3: TGTGCCAGCAGCGTAGGAGGGACTAATGAAAAACTGTTTTTT. It is translated as CASSVGGTNEKLFF.

As for this clone: The junction departs from the called germline gene at one end, perhaps through a read error. This same CDR3 is encoded by further DNA sequences in the sample. This chain connects TRBV27 to TRBJ1-5; 9 bases line up with TRBD1. This CDR3 spans 15 amino acids. Germline V gene sequence: CDR1 MNHEY, CDR2 SMNVEV (reference sequence). CDR3 loop: CASSLTRTGEQPQHF. As DNA, the CDR3 is TGTGCCAGCAGTTTGACCCGGACAGGGGAACAGCCCCAGCACTTT.

V is TRBV9 and J is TRBJ2-7, with D possibly being TRBD2 (6 bases). Germline values: CDR1 SGDLS, CDR2 YYNGEE. V lost 4 bases to trimming and J lost 6 bases, with 17 bases between them. This CDR3 is 14 amino acids long. The CDR3 DNA follows: TGTGCCAGCAGCTCCCGGGACTGGGTGGGCGAGCAGTACTTC. Translating gives CASSSRDWVGEQYF.

The chain has TRBV7-8 and TRBJ1-1; D remains ambiguous. The ends were cut back, 5 bases at V and 3 bases at J, with 10 bases in the middle. Germline values: CDR1 SGHVS, CDR2 FQNEAQ. The length of the CDR3 is 13 residues. CDR3 sequence (DNA): TGTGCCAGCAGCCTATCGTTGGACACTGAAGCTTTCTTT. The encoded protein is CASSLSLDTEAFF.

The rearrangement joins TRBV25-1 to TRBJ1-4, with D perhaps TRBD1 (5 bases). CDR1 MGHDK and CDR2 SYGVNS come from the germline V gene. V was pared by 1 base and J by 7 bases, with 13 bases between. This CDR3 is 15 amino acids long. DNA of the CDR3: TGTGCCAGCAGTGAATTGGAGGGGAGGGGTGAAAAACTGTTTTTT. Translation: CASSELEGRGEKLFF.

The gene calls are TRBV6-5 and TRBJ2-1; D remains unclear. CDR3 length: 11 residues. The V end was cut by 4 bases, the J end by 12 bases, with 10 bases between. Per germline, CDR1 MNHEY and CDR2 SVGAGI. CDR3 DNA sequence: TGTGCCAGCAGTTCCAAGAGAGTGCAGTTCTTC. Amino acids: CASSSKRVQFF.

The rearrangement links TRBV7-8 to TRBJ1-1; the match to TRBD1 covers 8 bases. The germline gives CDR1 SGHVS, CDR2 FQNEAQ. This CDR3 has 18 amino acids. Losses at the gene ends were 1 base for V and 5 bases for J; bases not matched to a gene: 15. CDR3 sequence (DNA): TGTGCCAGCAGCTTAGGCCGACTAAGGACAGGGCAGGGAACTGAAGCTTTCTTT. Its protein product is CASSLGRLRTGQGTEAFF.

The rearrangement joins TRBV5-5 to TRBJ2-6; no clear D. The CDR3 extends over 19 amino acids. V shed 2 bases and J shed 2 bases, with 20 bases lying between them. The germline V gene has CDR1 SGHKS and CDR2 YYEKEE (reference sequence). This CDR3 reads CASSLRLAGFDAGANVLTF. CDR3 DNA sequence: TGTGCCAGCAGCTTAAGGTTGGCCGGGTTCGATGCTGGGGCCAACGTCCTGACTTTC.

This clone was seen only a few times. V gene TRBV9 combines with J gene TRBJ2-2; D perhaps matches TRBD1 (6 bases). The germline CDR1 and CDR2 sequences are SGDLS and YYNGEE. CDR3 length equals 15 residues. V shed 0 bases and J shed 4 bases, with 10 bases lying between them. CDR3 region: CASSVGVGGTGELFF. Written as DNA, the CDR3 is TGTGCCAGCAGCGTAGGTGTAGGGGGCACCGGGGAGCTGTTTTTT.

This sequence joins TRBV19 and TRBJ1-5; 7 bases match TRBD1. From germline, CDR1 is LNHDA and CDR2 SQIVND (reference sequence). The CDR3 has 14 amino acids. The V gene end was trimmed by 7 bases and the J gene end by 6 bases; junction bases not matched to a gene: 9. CDR3 bases: TGTGCCAGTACCCAGACAGGGCGAGGTCAGCCCCAGCATTTT. It is translated as CASTQTGRGQPQHF.

The chain links TRBV19 to TRBJ2-1; TRBD2 agrees at 7 bases. This CDR3 has 13 residues. The germline gives CDR1 LNHDA, CDR2 SQIVND (reference sequence). With V trimmed by 2 bases and J by 10 bases, 5 bases remained unmatched. CDR3 protein: CASSISGRAEQFF. CDR3 nucleotide sequence: TGTGCCAGTAGTATATCGGGGAGGGCGGAGCAGTTCTTC.

The chain has TRBV11-2 and TRBJ2-2, with D tentatively TRBD2 (5 bases). Deletions cut 3 bases from V and 7 bases from J, with 9 bases between. CDR1 and CDR2 from the germline V gene are SGHAT and FQNNGV. This CDR3 spans 13 amino acids. Here the CDR3 reads CASSFRGNGELFF. In DNA form, the CDR3 reads TGTGCCAGCAGCTTCCGGGGTAACGGGGAGCTGTTTTTT.

This rearrangement joins TRBV27 to TRBJ1-1; perhaps TRBD1 as D (6 bases). Germline CDR1 and CDR2: MNHEY and SMNVEV (reference sequence). The CDR3 consists of 14 residues. V gave up 7 bases and J gave up 2 bases, with 14 bases separating them. The CDR3 region has the DNA TGTGCCAGCACCGCTATGGGGGCTAACACTGAAGCTTTCTTT. Its translation is CASTAMGANTEAFF.